This T cell receptor beta chain originates from a study of blood T cell repertoires in COVID-19. Study background: Acute and convalescent COVID-19 specimens originated in the United States, Italy and Spain. PBMCs, B-cell-depleted T cells, or T cells were the source of the cDNA or gDNA that made up the material.

V lost 4 bases to trimming and J lost 5 bases, with 14 bases between them. Germline lookup yields CDR1 LGHDT and CDR2 YNNKEL (reference sequence). CDR3 size: 15 residues. This clone was detected once. Under the authors' procedure: Amplifying reference gene primers gave estimates of nucleated cell counts. TCRdb's table, derived via immunoSEQ multiplex PCR, lists solely in-frame clones and lacks some. V, J and clone size are taken as reported in that table, and D and trimming were inferred from the DNA itself. The data contain 25,000 to 35,000 clones, over 70% of them singletons. Source material: peripheral blood. J is TRBJ1-4 and V is TRBV3-1 (or the pseudogene TRBV3-2), with TRBD1 as a possible D gene (6 bases). The clonotype was recovered from a woman between 55 and 75 years old with acute or convalescent COVID-19. The CDR3 reads CASSPPGAFNEKLFF. In DNA, the CDR3 is TGTGCCAGCAGCCCCCCAGGGGCCTTCAATGAAAAACTGTTTTTT.